This passage covers 6 T cell receptor beta chains from one sample sequenced in a study of T cell repertoires in cytomegalovirus infection. A single record per CDR3 protein comes from TCRdb applying MiXCR to the reads. The table includes more than 75,000 distinct CDR3 sequences, more than 3% detected once. Source material: PBMCs. The receptors shown here come from a human donor in good health (CMV status not recorded). Some clones in this sample may be carry-over from other donors' samples.

This clonotype was observed at least ten times. At one boundary the junction diverges from the germline segment, which might be a read error. This chain joins TRBV20-1 and TRBJ2-1; tentatively, D is TRBD1 or TRBD2 (6 bases each). The germline V gene encodes CDR1 DFQATT and CDR2 SNEGSKA (reference sequence). The CDR3 totals 11 residues. The CDR3 loop reads CQGRTYNEQFF. The DNA of the CDR3 is TGTCAGGGGAGGACCTACAATGAGCAGTTCTTC.

This clonotype occurred many times. The chain carries TRBV7-3 and TRBJ1-2, with 9 bases that match TRBD1. This CDR3 contains 14 residues. CDR1 and CDR2 from the germline V gene are SGHTA and FQGTGA. Losses at the gene ends were 5 bases for V and 9 bases for J; bases not matched to a gene: 10. CDR3 residues: CASSRPGTGSRYTF. Written as DNA, the CDR3 is TGTGCCAGCAGCCGGCCCGGGACAGGGTCCCGCTACACCTTC.

This clonotype was recorded many times. This rearrangement joins TRBV5-1 to TRBJ2-7; D might be TRBD1 (5 bases). This CDR3 contains 12 residues. The germline V gene encodes CDR1 SGHRS and CDR2 YFSETQ. The V and J ends lost 2 bases and 7 bases respectively, with 10 bases between them. CDR3 nucleotides: TGCGCCAGCAGCTTAACACAGGAGGAGCAGTACTTC. This encodes CASSLTQEEQYF.

This clonotype was recorded many times. The chain carries TRBV27 and TRBJ1-1; no definite D call. V lost 6 bases and J lost 0, with 8 bases in between. The CDR3 is 13 amino acids. Germline V gene data show CDR1 as MNHEY and CDR2 as SMNVEV (reference sequence). The CDR3 reads CASRAALNTEAFF. CDR3 DNA: TGTGCCAGCAGGGCGGCCTTGAACACTGAAGCTTTCTTT.

This clonotype was counted at least ten times. The gene calls are TRBV20-1 and TRBJ2-7, with a possible D match to TRBD1 (6 bases). The length of the CDR3 is 14 residues. Germline V lookup: CDR1 DFQATT, CDR2 SNEGSKA (reference sequence). With 6 bases removed from V and 3 bases from J, the gap between germline ends came to 18 bases. The CDR3 spells CSARGQGLIYEQYF. DNA for the CDR3: TGCAGTGCCAGGGGTCAGGGGCTGATCTACGAGCAGTACTTC.

This clonotype occurred many times. The chain recombines TRBV7-2 with TRBJ2-5; D remains unclear. CDR1 is SGHTA and CDR2 is FQGNSA in the germline V gene. V was cut by 1 base and J by 1 base, with 10 bases left in between. CDR3 length: 15 residues. CDR3 protein: CASSLGLGLQETQYF. Written as DNA, the CDR3 is TGTGCCAGCAGCTTAGGGTTGGGCCTCCAAGAGACCCAGTACTTC.